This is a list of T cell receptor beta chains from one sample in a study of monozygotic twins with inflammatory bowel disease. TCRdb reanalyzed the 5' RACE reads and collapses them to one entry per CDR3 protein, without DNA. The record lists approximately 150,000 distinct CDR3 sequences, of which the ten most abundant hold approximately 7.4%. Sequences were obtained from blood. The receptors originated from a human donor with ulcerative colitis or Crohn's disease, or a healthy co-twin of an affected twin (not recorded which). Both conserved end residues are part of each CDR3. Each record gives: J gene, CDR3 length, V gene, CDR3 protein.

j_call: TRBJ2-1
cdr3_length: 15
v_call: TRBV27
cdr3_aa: CASSLSVAGYNEQFF

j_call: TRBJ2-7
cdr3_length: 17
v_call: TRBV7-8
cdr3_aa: CASSLAGGDRFSYEQYF

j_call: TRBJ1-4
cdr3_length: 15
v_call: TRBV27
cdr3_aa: CASSLGKGSREKLFF

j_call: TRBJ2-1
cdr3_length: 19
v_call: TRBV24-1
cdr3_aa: CATSAPGTSGTRTYNEQFF

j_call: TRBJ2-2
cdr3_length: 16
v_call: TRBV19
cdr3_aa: CASRPLGGANTGELFF

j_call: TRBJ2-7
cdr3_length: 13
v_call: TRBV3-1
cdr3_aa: CASSGTGVEEQYF

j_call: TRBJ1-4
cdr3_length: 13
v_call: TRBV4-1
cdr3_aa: CAGSPRAREKLFF

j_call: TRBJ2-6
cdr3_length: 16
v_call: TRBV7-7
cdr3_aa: CASSPFGTAGANVLTF

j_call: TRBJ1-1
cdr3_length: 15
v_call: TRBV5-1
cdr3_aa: CASSPRQGLNTEAFF

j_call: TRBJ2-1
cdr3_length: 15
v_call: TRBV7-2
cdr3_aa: CASSNWQGAGNEQFF

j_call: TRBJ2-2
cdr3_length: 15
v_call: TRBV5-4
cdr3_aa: CASSLGGQGTGELFF

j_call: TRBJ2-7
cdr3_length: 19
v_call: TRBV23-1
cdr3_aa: CASSQSLATPGTGHYEQYF

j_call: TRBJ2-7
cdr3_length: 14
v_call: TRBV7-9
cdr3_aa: CASSGTGSRYEQYF

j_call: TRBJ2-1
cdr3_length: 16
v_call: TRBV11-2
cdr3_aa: CASSSPNSGGAREQFF

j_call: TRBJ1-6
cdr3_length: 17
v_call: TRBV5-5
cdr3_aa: CASSFRGGADLVSPLHF

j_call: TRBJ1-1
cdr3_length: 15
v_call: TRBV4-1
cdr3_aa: CASSQDQGPDTEAFF

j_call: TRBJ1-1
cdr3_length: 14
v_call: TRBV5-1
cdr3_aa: CASSLDGMGTEAFF

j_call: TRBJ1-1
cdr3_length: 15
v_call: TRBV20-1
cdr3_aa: CSASYPGWDRGLAFF

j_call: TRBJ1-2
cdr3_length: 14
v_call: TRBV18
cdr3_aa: CASSPGDSTYGYTF

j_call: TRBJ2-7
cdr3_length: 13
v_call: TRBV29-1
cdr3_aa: CSVVWDREYEQYF

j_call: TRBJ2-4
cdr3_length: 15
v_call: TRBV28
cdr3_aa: CASSSPQGPKNIQYF

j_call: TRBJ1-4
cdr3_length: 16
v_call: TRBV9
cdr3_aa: CASSVATGPPNEKLFF

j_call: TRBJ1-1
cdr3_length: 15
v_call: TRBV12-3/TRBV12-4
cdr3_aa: CASSSRTGGRTEAFF

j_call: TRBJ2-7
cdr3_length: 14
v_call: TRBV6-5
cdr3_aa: CASSYSGGQGEQYF

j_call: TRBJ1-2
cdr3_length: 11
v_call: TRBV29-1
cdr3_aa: CSVEADYGYTF

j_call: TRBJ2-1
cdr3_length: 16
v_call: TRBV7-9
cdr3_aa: CASLTPGAGERNEQFF

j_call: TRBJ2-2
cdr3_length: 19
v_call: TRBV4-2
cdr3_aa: CASSQEGVTSRGWTGELFF

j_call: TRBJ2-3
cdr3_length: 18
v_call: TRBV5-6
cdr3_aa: CASSLDTYSLRATDTQYF

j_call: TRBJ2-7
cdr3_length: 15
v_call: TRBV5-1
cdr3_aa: CASSSTGVPTYEQYF

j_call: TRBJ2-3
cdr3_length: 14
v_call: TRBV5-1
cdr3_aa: CASSNDRGTDTQYF

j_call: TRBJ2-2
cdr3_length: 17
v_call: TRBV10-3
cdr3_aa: CAISEPEREGHSGELFF

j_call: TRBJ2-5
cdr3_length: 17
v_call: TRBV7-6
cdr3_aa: CASSPILGLAGERAQYF

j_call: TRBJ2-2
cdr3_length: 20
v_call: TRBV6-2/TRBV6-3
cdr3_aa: CASSPPPGLAGVRNTGELFF

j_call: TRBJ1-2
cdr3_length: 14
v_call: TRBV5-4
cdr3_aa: CASSLGTGNYGYTF

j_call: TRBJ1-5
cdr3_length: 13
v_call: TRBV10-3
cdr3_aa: CATGQGSNQPQHF

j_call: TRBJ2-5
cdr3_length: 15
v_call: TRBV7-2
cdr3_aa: CASSAPGLYRETQYF

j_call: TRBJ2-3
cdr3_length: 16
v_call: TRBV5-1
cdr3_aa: CASSSLKPGPTDTQYF

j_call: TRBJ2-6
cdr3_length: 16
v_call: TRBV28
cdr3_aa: CASSLFAGSGANVLTF

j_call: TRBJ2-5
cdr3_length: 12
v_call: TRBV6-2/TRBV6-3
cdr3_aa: CASSFFQETQYF

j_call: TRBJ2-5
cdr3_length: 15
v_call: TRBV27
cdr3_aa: CASSSHERYQETQYF

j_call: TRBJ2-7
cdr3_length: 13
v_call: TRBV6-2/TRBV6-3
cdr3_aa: CASRWTGTYEQYF

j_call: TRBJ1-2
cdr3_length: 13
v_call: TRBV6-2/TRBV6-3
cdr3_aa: CASSYKGTDGYTF

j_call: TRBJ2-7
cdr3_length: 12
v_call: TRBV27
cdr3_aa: CASAKGPYEQYF

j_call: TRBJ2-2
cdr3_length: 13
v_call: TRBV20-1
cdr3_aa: CSARDSITGELFF

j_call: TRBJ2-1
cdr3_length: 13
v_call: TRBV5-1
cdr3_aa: CASSLTGINEQFF

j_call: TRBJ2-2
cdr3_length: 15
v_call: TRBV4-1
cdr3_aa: CASSFQHPNTGELFF

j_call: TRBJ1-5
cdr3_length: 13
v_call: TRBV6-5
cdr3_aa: CASSDSPNQPQHF

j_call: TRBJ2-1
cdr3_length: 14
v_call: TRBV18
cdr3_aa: CASSPGRRPNEQFF

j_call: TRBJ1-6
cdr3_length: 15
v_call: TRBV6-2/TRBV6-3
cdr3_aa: CASDQEPVYNSPLHF

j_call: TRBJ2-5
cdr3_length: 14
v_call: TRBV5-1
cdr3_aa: CASTPGGPKETQYF

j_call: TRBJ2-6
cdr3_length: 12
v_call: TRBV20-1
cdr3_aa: CSARSGANVLTF

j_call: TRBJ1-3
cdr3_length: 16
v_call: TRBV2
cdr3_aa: CASSGGASGAGNTIYF

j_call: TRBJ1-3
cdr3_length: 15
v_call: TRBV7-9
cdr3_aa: CASSSDGFSGDTIYF